This TCR beta chain was documented in a study of cytotoxic CD8 clonotypes in ibrutinib-treated CLL. Notes on the study in general: Under therapy, public clonotypes either contracted or stayed stable, and they were uncommon.

Comment on this clone: Its antigen is currently unknown.

Sequencing was performed with immunoSEQ multiplex PCR; in TCRdb, only in-frame clones are kept and a portion is missing. This sample has roughly 28,000 clones, with 85% found just once. Trimming took 5 bases from V and 4 from J, leaving 15 bases between them. The CDR3 loop spans 14 amino acids. Germline CDR1 SGHTA, CDR2 FQGNSA. The source of roughly 2 micrograms of genomic DNA for TCR beta libraries was cryopreserved PBMCs. The sample in question was PBMCs, obtained after 24 months of ibrutinib treatment. The source is a human donor with chronic lymphocytic leukemia. V and J are TRBV7-2 and TRBJ2-7; possibly TRBD2 for D (6 bases). In DNA form, the CDR3 reads TGTGCCAGCAGCGGACAAGGGAGGTCTTACGAGCAGTACTTC. Amino acids: CASSGQGRSYEQYF.